Below, 23 T cell receptor beta chains from the same sample are listed, as sequenced in a study of blood T cell repertoires in COVID-19. Sequenced by immunoSEQ multiplex PCR; TCRdb stores in-frame clones only, minus some. Of around 180,000 clones in the sample, more than 80% were seen once. Sample: PBMCs or T cells enriched from blood (not recorded which). These receptors were obtained from a man aged 50 to 60 who had recovered from COVID-19.

In its sample, this clone was seen once. The chain employs TRBV9 and TRBJ1-6; tentative D call: TRBD1 (5 bases). CDR1 is SGDLS, CDR2 YYNGEE, per germline. CDR3 length: 18 amino acids. Trimming left V 0 bases short and J 11 bases short, with 24 bases between. This chain's CDR3 is CASSVDSGTGSVFPPLHF. CDR3 bases: TGTGCCAGCAGCGTAGATTCCGGAACAGGCTCCGTGTTTCCACCCCTCCACTTT.

The genes are TRBV5-1 and TRBJ2-2, with D perhaps TRBD2 (5 bases). Germline V gene lookup returns CDR1 SGHRS and CDR2 YFSETQ. This CDR3 is built from 15 residues. The ends were cut back, 0 bases at V and 7 bases at J, with 13 bases in the middle. The CDR3 here is CASSLEDGSGGELFF. CDR3 nucleotide sequence: TGCGCCAGCAGCTTGGAGGATGGGAGCGGCGGGGAGCTGTTTTTT.

J is TRBJ1-4 and V is TRBV18; no firm D call. Germline V gives CDR1 KGHSH, CDR2 LQKENI. The length of the CDR3 is 14 residues. V was shortened by 6 bases and J by 4 bases, with 12 bases between the two germline ends. In nucleotides, the CDR3 is TGTGCCAGCTCGCCGGGTGGCGGTAATGAAAAACTGTTTTTT. It specifies CASSPGGGNEKLFF.

This clone appeared once. The genes are TRBV6-1 and TRBJ2-2; tentative D call: TRBD1 (5 bases). The germline CDR1 and CDR2 sequences are MNHNS and SASEGT. Trimming took off 1 base at V and 4 bases at J, with 10 bases between the two ends. The CDR3 is made up of 15 amino acids. The CDR3 DNA reads as TGTGCCAGCAGTGAAGGCAGGGTGGGCACCGGGGAGCTGTTTTTT. Protein: CASSEGRVGTGELFF.

This clone has a single count. This chain's CDR3 is CASRQGVVAFF. Here the CDR3 DNA reads TGTGCCAGCCGACAGGGGGTGGTGGCTTTCTTT. V and J are TRBV28 and TRBJ1-1, with 9 bases lining up with TRBD1. This CDR3 has 11 residues. Germline CDR1 and CDR2: MDHEN and SYDVKM. J lost 11 bases, V lost 8 bases, and 6 bases had no gene match. Full variable domain (remainder filled in from reference TRBV28 and TRBJ1-1): DVKVTQSSRYLVKRTGEKVFLECVQDMDHENMFWYRQDPGLGLRLIYFSYDVKMKEKGDIPEGYSVSREKKERFSLILESASTNQTSMYLCASRQGVVAFFGQGTRLTVV.

This chain links TRBV12-3 or TRBV12-4 with TRBJ1-1; D is unclear. The CDR3 contains 12 residues. V dropped 5 bases and J dropped 1 base, with 5 bases sitting between them. The CDR3 DNA reads as TGTGCCAGCAGTGCACAGAACACTGAAGCTTTCTTT. Amino acid sequence: CASSAQNTEAFF.

The gene calls are TRBV19 and TRBJ2-3; the match to TRBD2 covers 7 bases. CDR3 length: 13 amino acids. Germline V lookup: CDR1 LNHDA, CDR2 SQIVND (reference sequence). Unmatched junction bases numbered 4, after V lost 6 bases and J lost 4 bases. CDR3 nucleotides: TGTGCCAGTAGGATCCGGGGGGCAGATACGCAGTATTTT. Its translation: CASRIRGADTQYF. Complete variable domain (other parts from reference TRBV19 and TRBJ2-3): DGGITQSPKYLFRKEGQNVTLSCEQNLNHDAMYWYRQDPGQGLRLIYYSQIVNDFQKGDIAEGYSVSREKKESFPLTVTSAQKNPTAFYLCASRIRGADTQYFGPGTRLTVL.

The chain employs TRBV7-9 and TRBJ1-2, with 9 positions matching TRBD1. With 7 bases clipped from V and 7 bases from J, the junction kept 7 bases outside the gene matches. This CDR3 is built from 13 residues. The germline CDR1 and CDR2 sequences are SEHNR and FQNEAQ (reference sequence). The CDR3 loop reads CASTRQDRGGYTF. CDR3 coding DNA: TGTGCCAGCACCAGACAGGACAGGGGTGGCTACACCTTC.

This clone has a handful of counts. This chain connects TRBV7-3 to TRBJ1-1; TRBD1 might be the D (5 bases). CDR3 size: 13 residues. The V gene lost 4 bases and the J gene lost 4 bases, with 10 bases spanning the gap. The germline V gene encodes CDR1 SGHTA and CDR2 FQGTGA. In nucleotides, the CDR3 is TGTGCCAGCAGCTCAGGGTTGGCCACTGAAGCTTTCTTT. Amino acid sequence: CASSSGLATEAFF. The full variable domain, with the rest looked up from reference TRBV7-3 and TRBJ1-1, is GAGVSQTPSNKVTEKGKYVELRCDPISGHTALYWYRQSLGQGPEFLIYFQGTGAADDSGLPNDRFFAVRPEGSVSTLKIQRTERGDSAVYLCASSSGLATEAFFGQGTRLTVV.

This rearrangement joins TRBV6-4 to TRBJ2-3; D ambiguous. V was clipped by 3 bases and J by 0 bases, with 10 bases between them. The CDR3 has 15 residues. Germline CDR1 and CDR2: MRHNA and SNTAGT. CDR3 amino acids: CASSETETSTDTQYF. The DNA of the CDR3 is TGTGCCAGCAGTGAAACGGAGACTAGCACAGATACGCAGTATTTT.

This clone was recorded only once. The rearrangement joins TRBV7-2 to TRBJ1-2, with 7 nucleotides matching TRBD1. In germline, CDR1 is SGHTA, CDR2 FQGNSA. The CDR3 covers 14 residues. Trimming took 2 bases from V and 1 from J; bases not matched to a gene: 1. The CDR3 DNA reads TGTGCCAGCAGCTTATGGGACAGTAACTATGGCTACACCTTC. Protein sequence: CASSLWDSNYGYTF.

The chain couples TRBV2 to TRBJ1-5; TRBD1 aligns across 8 bases. The CDR3 has 17 residues. The germline V gene has CDR1 SNHLY and CDR2 FYNNEI. With V trimmed by 3 bases and J by 1 base, 8 bases remained unmatched. DNA of the CDR3: TGTGCCAGCAGTGAGGGGGGGACAGGAATGAGCAATCAGCCCCAGCATTTT. It specifies CASSEGGTGMSNQPQHF. Full variable domain (outside the CDR3, taken from reference TRBV2 and TRBJ1-5): EPEVTQTPSHQVTQMGQEVILRCVPISNHLYFYWYRQILGQKVEFLVSFYNNEISEKSEIFDDQFSVERPDGSNFTLKIRSTKLEDSAMYFCASSEGGTGMSNQPQHFGDGTRLSIL.

The V gene is TRBV5-1, the J gene TRBJ2-7; 9 positions agree with TRBD1. CDR1 and CDR2 (germline): SGHRS, YFSETQ. The CDR3 runs 15 residues. V lost 0 bases, J lost 4 bases, and 5 bases stayed unmatched. DNA of the CDR3: TGCGCCAGCAGCTTGGCGGGGACAGGGTATTACGAGCAGTACTTC. This gives the protein CASSLAGTGYYEQYF.

J is TRBJ2-5 and V is TRBV5-1, with a weak D call TRBD1 (5 bases). Deletions cut 5 bases from V and 3 bases from J, with 17 bases between. Per germline, CDR1 SGHRS and CDR2 YFSETQ. This CDR3 contains 15 residues. In nucleotides, the CDR3 is TGCGCCAGCAGTTTTAATATGGCCAGGGAAGAGACCCAGTACTTC. This codes for CASSFNMAREETQYF.

The chain combines TRBV11-2 with TRBJ1-6, with D uncertain. This CDR3 region has 13 residues. Trimming removed 6 bases from V and 10 bases from J, with 13 bases in between. CDR1 and CDR2 (germline): SGHAT, FQNNGV. DNA of the CDR3: TGTGCCAGCAGTTCTAGCAGGAACTCACCCCTCCACTTT. As protein: CASSSSRNSPLHF.

This clone has a single count. The chain uses TRBV6-1 and TRBJ2-4, with 11 bases fitting TRBD1. The V gene end was trimmed by 2 bases and the J gene end by 7 bases; junction bases not matched to a gene: 4. Germline V lookup: CDR1 MNHNS, CDR2 SASEGT. The CDR3 extends over 15 amino acids. The CDR3 coding sequence is TGTGCCAGCAGTGAACCGGGACAGGGGGTGAACATTCAGTACTTC. It is translated as CASSEPGQGVNIQYF.

The gene calls are TRBV19 and TRBJ2-1, with D maybe TRBD2 (6 bases). Germline V gene data show CDR1 as LNHDA and CDR2 as SQIVND (reference sequence). V shed 2 bases and J shed 2 bases, with 10 bases lying between them. The CDR3 loop spans 15 amino acids. The CDR3 loop reads CASSISGGTYNEQFF. CDR3 in DNA: TGTGCCAGTAGTATAAGTGGGGGGACCTACAATGAGCAGTTCTTC.

The V gene is TRBV5-1, the J gene TRBJ2-7, with D perhaps TRBD1 (5 bases). Germline loops: CDR1 SGHRS, CDR2 YFSETQ. Trimming removed 4 bases from V and 5 bases from J, with 22 bases in between. CDR3 length equals 16 residues. The CDR3 region has the DNA TGCGCCAGCAGCCTGGTCGAATCGAACTGGGGCCACGAGCAGTACTTC. Amino acid sequence: CASSLVESNWGHEQYF.

This clone was seen many times. This chain joins TRBV6-4 and TRBJ1-4, with a weak D call TRBD1 (6 bases). CDR3 size: 14 residues. The germline V gene has CDR1 MRHNA and CDR2 SNTAGT. V gave up 6 bases and J gave up 4 bases, with 12 bases separating them. The DNA for the CDR3 is TGTGCCAGCAGCTCCGGGACAAGTAATGAAAAACTGTTTTTT. Amino acids: CASSSGTSNEKLFF.

V is TRBV7-6 and J is TRBJ2-5, with D uncertain. V dropped 5 bases and J dropped 4 bases, with 11 bases sitting between them. The CDR3 consists of 13 residues. The V gene's germline CDR1 is SGHVS and CDR2 FNYEAQ. In DNA form, the CDR3 reads TGTGCCAGCAGCCGATCTAAGCTAGAGACCCAGTACTTC. Protein: CASSRSKLETQYF.

This chain links TRBV30 with TRBJ1-1; 12 bases align to TRBD1. This CDR3 contains 15 residues. The germline V gene has CDR1 GTSNPN and CDR2 SVGIG (reference sequence). The trim removed 3 bases at V and 7 bases at J, leaving 9 bases unmatched. CDR3 region: CAWRTGTGGRGEAFF. The CDR3 nucleotides read TGTGCCTGGAGGACCGGGACAGGGGGCAGGGGTGAAGCTTTCTTT.

The rearrangement links TRBV7-9 to TRBJ1-5; TRBD1 matches at 9 bases. Germline V gene lookup returns CDR1 SEHNR and CDR2 FQNEAQ (reference sequence). CDR3 size: 19 residues. J was trimmed by 5 bases and V by 5 bases; bases with no gene match: 19. CDR3 protein: CASSHFVMLGQGPDQPQHF. CDR3 bases: TGTGCCAGCAGCCATTTCGTTATGTTAGGACAGGGGCCGGATCAGCCCCAGCATTTT.

The chain joins TRBV19 to TRBJ1-4; TRBD1 aligns across 9 bases. Germline lookup yields CDR1 LNHDA and CDR2 SQIVND (reference sequence). The V segment lost 5 bases and the J segment 3 bases; nucleotides outside the gene matches: 1. The CDR3 is 14 residues long. CDR3 DNA: TGTGCCAGTAGTCGACAGGGGGCTAATGAAAAACTGTTTTTT. Amino acids: CASSRQGANEKLFF.